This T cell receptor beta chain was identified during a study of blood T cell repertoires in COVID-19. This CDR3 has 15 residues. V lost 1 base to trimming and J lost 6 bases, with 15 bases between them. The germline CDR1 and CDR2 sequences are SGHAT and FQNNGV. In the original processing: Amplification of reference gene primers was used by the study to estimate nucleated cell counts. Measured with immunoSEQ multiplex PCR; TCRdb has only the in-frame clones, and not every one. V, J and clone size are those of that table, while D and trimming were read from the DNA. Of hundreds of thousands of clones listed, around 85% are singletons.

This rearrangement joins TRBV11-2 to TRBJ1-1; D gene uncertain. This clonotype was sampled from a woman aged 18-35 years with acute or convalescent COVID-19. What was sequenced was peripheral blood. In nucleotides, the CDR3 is TGTGCCAGCAGCTTAGTTGGAGGGCAGTTCCCTGAAGCTTTCTTT. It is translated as CASSLVGGQFPEAFF.